This T cell receptor (beta chain) stems from a study of cytomegalovirus exposure and HLA in healthy donors. Study-wide results and caveats: Earlier analysis looked at TCR beta V segments, and most were productive about 87% or about 30% of the time.

This clone was recorded only once. The target antigen is unknown. PCR primers comprised 60 Vbeta and 13 Jbeta primers. This table comes from immunoSEQ multiplex PCR, and its TCRdb copy is limited to in-frame clones, with some not included. The table shows some 170,000 clones, with approximately 78% occurring only once. Donors likely had unrecorded immune exposures despite being nominally healthy when sampled. Germline V gives CDR1 MNHNY, CDR2 SVGAGI (reference sequence). The CDR3 is 11 amino acids. V was pared by 6 bases and J by 2 bases, with 4 bases between. The TCR sequence derives from a human donor in good health. V and J are TRBV6-6 and TRBJ2-5; D is unresolved. The sample consisted of PBMCs. The CDR3: CASSPQETQYF. In DNA, the CDR3 is TGTGCCAGCAGCCCTCAAGAGACCCAGTACTTC.